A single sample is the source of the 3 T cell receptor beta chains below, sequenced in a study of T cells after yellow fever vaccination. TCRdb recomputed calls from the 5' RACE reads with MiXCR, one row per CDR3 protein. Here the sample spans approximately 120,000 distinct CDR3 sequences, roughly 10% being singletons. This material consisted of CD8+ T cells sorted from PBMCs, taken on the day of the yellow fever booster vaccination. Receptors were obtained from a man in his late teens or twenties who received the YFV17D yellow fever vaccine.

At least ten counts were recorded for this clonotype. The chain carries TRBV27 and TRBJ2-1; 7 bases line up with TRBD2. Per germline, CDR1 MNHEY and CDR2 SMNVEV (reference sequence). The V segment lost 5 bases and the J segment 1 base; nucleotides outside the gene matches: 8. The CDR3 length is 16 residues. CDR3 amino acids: CASSKPTSQSYNEQFF. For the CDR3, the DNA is TGTGCCAGCAGTAAGCCGACTAGCCAATCCTACAATGAGCAGTTCTTC.

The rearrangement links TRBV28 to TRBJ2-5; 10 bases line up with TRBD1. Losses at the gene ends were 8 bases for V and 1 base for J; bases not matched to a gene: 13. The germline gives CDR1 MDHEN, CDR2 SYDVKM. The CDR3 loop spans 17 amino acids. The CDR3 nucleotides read TGTGCCAGCCTAGGGGGGACAGGGGATGTCCTCCAAGAGACCCAGTACTTC. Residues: CASLGGTGDVLQETQYF.

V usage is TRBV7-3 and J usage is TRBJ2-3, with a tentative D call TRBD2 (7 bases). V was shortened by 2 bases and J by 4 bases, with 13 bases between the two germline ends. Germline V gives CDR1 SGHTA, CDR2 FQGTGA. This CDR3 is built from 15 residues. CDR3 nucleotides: TGTGCCAGCAGCTTAGCGGGGGCCCCCCCAGATACGCAGTATTTT. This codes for CASSLAGAPPDTQYF. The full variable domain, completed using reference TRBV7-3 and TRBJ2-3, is GAGVSQTPSNKVTEKGKYVELRCDPISGHTALYWYRQSLGQGPEFLIYFQGTGAADDSGLPNDRFFAVRPEGSVSTLKIQRTERGDSAVYLCASSLAGAPPDTQYFGPGTRLTVL.